This TCR beta chain stems from a study of shared clonotypes between healthy human individuals. The V end lost 0 bases, the J end lost 3 bases, and 11 bases lay between the germline ends. Germline V CDR1 and CDR2: SGDLS, YYNGEE. The CDR3 covers 15 residues. Every donor was a Caucasian adult from Nashville, Tennessee. As regards this clone: Its antigen is not known.

Study-wide points: Naive CD4 clonotype sharing across a handful of donors was 4% to 5.5%.

DNA at roughly 0.2 ug, 25,000 to 35,000 T cell genomes, went into sorted-subset replicate PCRs. Original processing notes: Junction-only immunoSEQ sequences carried no quality scores, so filtering differed. Sequencing used immunoSEQ multiplex PCR; TCRdb keeps in-frame clones, though not all of them. V, J and clone size derive from that table, while D and trimming were established from the DNA sequence. Seen here are more than 80,000 clones, roughly two thirds observed once, and the top ten hold less than 50%. This chain links TRBV9 with TRBJ2-3; D tentatively fits TRBD1 or TRBD2 (5 bases each). The source of this sequence is a young man in good health. The sample comprised memory CD8+ T cells sorted from blood. This sample's subset: CD45RO+ cells pooled with CCR7-negative TemRA cells. CDR3 protein: CASSVGGRDTDTQYF. CDR3 DNA sequence: TGTGCCAGCAGCGTAGGGGGGAGAGATACAGATACGCAGTATTTT.